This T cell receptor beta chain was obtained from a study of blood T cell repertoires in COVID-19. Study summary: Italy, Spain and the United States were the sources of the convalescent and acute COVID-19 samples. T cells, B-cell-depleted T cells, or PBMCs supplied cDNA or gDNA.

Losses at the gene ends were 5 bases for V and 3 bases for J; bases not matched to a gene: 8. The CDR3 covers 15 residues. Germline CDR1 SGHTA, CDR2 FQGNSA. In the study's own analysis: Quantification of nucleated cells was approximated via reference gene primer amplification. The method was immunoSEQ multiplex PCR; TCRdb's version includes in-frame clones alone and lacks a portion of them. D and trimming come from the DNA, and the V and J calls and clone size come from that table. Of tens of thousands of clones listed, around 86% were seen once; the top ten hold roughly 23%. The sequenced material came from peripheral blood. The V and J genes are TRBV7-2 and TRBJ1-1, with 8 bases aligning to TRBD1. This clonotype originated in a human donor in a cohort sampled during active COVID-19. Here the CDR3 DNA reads TGTGCCAGCAGCCGCGGCCAGACAGGGGACACTGAAGCTTTCTTT. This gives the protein CASSRGQTGDTEAFF. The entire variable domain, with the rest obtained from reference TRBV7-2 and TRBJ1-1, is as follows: GAGVSQSPSNKVTEKGKDVELRCDPISGHTALYWYRQSLGQGLEFLIYFQGNSAPDKSGLPSDRFSAERTGGSVSTLTIQRTQQEDSAVYLCASSRGQTGDTEAFFGQGTRLTVV.